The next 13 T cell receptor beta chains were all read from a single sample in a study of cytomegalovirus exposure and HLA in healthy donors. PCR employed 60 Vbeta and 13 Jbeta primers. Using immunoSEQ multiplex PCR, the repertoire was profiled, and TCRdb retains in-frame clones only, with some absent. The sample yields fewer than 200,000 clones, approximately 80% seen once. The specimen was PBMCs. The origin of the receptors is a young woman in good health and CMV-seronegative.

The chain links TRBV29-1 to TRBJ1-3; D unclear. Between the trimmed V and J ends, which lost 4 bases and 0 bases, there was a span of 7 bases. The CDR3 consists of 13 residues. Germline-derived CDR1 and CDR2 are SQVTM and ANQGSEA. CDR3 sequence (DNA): TGCAGCGTTGGAGGTTTCTCTGGAAACACCATATATTTT. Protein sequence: CSVGGFSGNTIYF.

The CDR3 DNA follows: TGTGCCAGTAGGGGAAGGACAGGAGGGCTTAATGAGCAGTTCTTC. Translating it yields CASRGRTGGLNEQFF. The chain uses TRBV19 and TRBJ2-1, with D possibly TRBD1 on 7 matching bases. The CDR3 is 15 amino acids. V shed 6 bases and J shed 7 bases, with 19 bases lying between them. Germline CDR1 reads LNHDA; CDR2 reads SQIVND (reference sequence).

The CDR3 protein is CASSEFSDREYNEQFF. The CDR3 region has the DNA TGTGCCAGCAGTGAATTTAGCGACAGGGAGTACAATGAGCAGTTCTTC. The chain recombines TRBV25-1 with TRBJ2-1, with TRBD1 matching 7 bases. This CDR3 region has 16 residues. Germline values: CDR1 MGHDK, CDR2 SYGVNS. V shed 1 base, J shed 4 bases, and the junction held 7 bases outside the gene matches. The variable domain in full, completed from reference TRBV25-1 and TRBJ2-1, reads EADIYQTPRYLVIGTGKKITLECSQTMGHDKMYWYQQDPGMELHLIHYSYGVNSTEKGDLSSESTVSRIRTEHFPLTLESARPSHTSQYLCASSEFSDREYNEQFFGPGTRLTVL.

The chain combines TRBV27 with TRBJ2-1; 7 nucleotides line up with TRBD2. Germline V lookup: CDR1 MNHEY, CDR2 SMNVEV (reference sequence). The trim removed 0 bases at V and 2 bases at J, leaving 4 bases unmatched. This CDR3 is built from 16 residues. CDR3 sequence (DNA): TGTGCCAGCAGTTTATCTTCTAGCGGACCCTACAATGAGCAGTTCTTC. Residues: CASSLSSSGPYNEQFF.

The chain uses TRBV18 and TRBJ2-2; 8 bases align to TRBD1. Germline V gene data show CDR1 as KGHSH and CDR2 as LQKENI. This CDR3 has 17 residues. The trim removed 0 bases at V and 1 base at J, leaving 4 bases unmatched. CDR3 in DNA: TGTGCCAGCTCACCACCAGGCAGGGGGCAGAACACCGGGGAGCTGTTTTTT. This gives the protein CASSPPGRGQNTGELFF.

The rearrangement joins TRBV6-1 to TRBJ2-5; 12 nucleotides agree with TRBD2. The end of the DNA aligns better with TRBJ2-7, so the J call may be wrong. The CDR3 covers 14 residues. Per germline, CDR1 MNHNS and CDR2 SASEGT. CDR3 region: CASKAGTSGYEQYF. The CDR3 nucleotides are TGTGCCAGCAAGGCCGGGACTAGCGGGTACGAGCAGTACTTC.

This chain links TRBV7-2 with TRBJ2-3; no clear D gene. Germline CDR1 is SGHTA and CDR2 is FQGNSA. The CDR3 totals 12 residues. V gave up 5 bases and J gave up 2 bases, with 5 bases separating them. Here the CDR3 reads CASSLYTDTQYF. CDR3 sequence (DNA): TGTGCCAGCAGCCTCTACACAGATACGCAGTATTTT.

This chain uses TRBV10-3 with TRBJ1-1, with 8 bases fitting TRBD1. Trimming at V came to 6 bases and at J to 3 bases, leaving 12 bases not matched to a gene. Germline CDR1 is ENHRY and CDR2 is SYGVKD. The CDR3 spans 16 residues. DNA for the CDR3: TGTGCCATCAGCAAGACCGCACCGGGACAGGACACTGAAGCTTTCTTT. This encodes CAISKTAPGQDTEAFF.

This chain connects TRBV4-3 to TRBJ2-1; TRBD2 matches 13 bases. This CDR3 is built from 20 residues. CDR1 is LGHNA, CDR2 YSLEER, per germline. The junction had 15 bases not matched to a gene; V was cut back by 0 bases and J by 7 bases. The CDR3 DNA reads TGCGCCAGCAGCCAAGAAAGCCGACTAGCGGGAGGCCGGGGGGTGAATGAGCAGTTCTTC. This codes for CASSQESRLAGGRGVNEQFF.

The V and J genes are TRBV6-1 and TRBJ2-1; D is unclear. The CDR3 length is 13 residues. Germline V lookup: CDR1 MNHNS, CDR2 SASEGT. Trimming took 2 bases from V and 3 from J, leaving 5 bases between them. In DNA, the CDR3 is TGTGCCAGCAGTGAACACAGCTACAATGAGCAGTTCTTC. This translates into CASSEHSYNEQFF.

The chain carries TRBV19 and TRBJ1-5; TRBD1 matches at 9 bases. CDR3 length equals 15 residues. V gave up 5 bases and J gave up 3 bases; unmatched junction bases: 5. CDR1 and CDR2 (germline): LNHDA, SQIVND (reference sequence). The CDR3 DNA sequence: TGTGCCAGTAGTTTCGGGACAGGGAACAATCAGCCCCAGCATTTT. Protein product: CASSFGTGNNQPQHF.

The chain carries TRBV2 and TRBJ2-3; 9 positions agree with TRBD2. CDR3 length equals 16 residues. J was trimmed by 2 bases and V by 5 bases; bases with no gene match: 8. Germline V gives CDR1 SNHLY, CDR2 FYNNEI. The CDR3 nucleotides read TGTGCCAGCAGTTCCCAAGGACTAGCGACCACAGATACGCAGTATTTT. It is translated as CASSSQGLATTDTQYF.

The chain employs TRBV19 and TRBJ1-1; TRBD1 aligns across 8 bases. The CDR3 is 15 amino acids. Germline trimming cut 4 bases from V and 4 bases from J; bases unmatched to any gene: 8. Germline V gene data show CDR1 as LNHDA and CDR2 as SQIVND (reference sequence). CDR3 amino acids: CASSTTGGMITEAFF. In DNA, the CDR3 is TGTGCCAGTAGTACCACAGGGGGTATGATCACTGAAGCTTTCTTT.